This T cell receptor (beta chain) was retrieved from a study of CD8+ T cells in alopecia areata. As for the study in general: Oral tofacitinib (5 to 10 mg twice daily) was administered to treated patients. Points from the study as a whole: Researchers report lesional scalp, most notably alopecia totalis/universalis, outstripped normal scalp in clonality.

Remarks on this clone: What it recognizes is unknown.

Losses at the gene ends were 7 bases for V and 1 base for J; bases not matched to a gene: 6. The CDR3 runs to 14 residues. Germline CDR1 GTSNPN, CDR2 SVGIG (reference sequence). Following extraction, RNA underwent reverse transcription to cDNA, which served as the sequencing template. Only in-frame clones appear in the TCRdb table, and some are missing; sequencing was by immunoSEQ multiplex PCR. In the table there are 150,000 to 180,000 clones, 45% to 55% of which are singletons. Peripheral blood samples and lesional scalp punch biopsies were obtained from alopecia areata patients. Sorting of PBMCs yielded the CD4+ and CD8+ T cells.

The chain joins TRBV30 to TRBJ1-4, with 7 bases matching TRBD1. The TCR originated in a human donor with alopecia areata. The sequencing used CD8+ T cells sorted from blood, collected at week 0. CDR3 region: CASDRQGTNEKLFF. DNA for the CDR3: TGTGCCTCGGACCGACAGGGAACTAATGAAAAACTGTTTTTT.